These T cell receptor beta chains were read from a single sample in a study of CD8+ T cells in alopecia areata. Data came from immunoSEQ multiplex PCR; TCRdb stores just in-frame clones and leaves some out. The repertoire includes roughly 150,000 clones, approximately 53% of them detected once, and approximately 19% sits in the top ten. The input for sequencing was CD8+ T cells sorted from blood, taken at week 0. These receptors all stem from a human donor with alopecia areata. Both conserved end residues are trimmed from each CDR3. The order of the fields is V gene, J gene, CDR3 protein.

v_gene: TRBV29-1; j_gene: TRBJ2-3; CDR3aa: SVLRGGTDTQY
v_gene: TRBV30; j_gene: TRBJ1-2; CDR3aa: AWKTPYGYT
v_gene: TRBV29-1; j_gene: TRBJ2-7; CDR3aa: SARGTSDSYEQY
v_gene: TRBV10-3; j_gene: TRBJ1-4; CDR3aa: AISESAGPNEKLF
v_gene: TRBV5-6; j_gene: TRBJ2-2; CDR3aa: ASSLAGKAGELF
v_gene: TRBV29-1; j_gene: TRBJ1-4; CDR3aa: SVEDPRTGGEKLF
v_gene: TRBV5-6; j_gene: TRBJ1-2; CDR3aa: ASSYGQALWS
v_gene: TRBV9; j_gene: TRBJ1-1; CDR3aa: ASSEPYDLKQGANTEAF
v_gene: TRBV30; j_gene: TRBJ2-7; CDR3aa: AWSEIGDNSYEQY
v_gene: TRBV7-2; j_gene: TRBJ2-2; CDR3aa: ASSPVGGNTGELF
v_gene: TRBV14; j_gene: TRBJ2-1; CDR3aa: ASSQYRQGGYNEQF
v_gene: TRBV6-1; j_gene: TRBJ2-5; CDR3aa: ASSSSGAAQY
v_gene: TRBV2; j_gene: TRBJ1-2; CDR3aa: ASSLGRIGDYGYT
v_gene: TRBV29-1; j_gene: TRBJ2-7; CDR3aa: SVELDSYSYEQY
v_gene: TRBV5-1; j_gene: TRBJ1-2; CDR3aa: ASSSTENYGYT
v_gene: TRBV11-2; j_gene: TRBJ2-2; CDR3aa: ASSPGLRANTGELF
v_gene: TRBV29-1; j_gene: TRBJ2-2; CDR3aa: SVGTSGEISIGGELF
v_gene: TRBV15; j_gene: TRBJ2-3; CDR3aa: ATSKASSTDTQY
v_gene: TRBV27; j_gene: TRBJ1-1; CDR3aa: ASSLIANTEAF
v_gene: TRBV9; j_gene: TRBJ2-6; CDR3aa: ASSAGSGANVLT
v_gene: TRBV9; j_gene: TRBJ2-5; CDR3aa: ASSVDREETQY
v_gene: TRBV29-1; j_gene: TRBJ2-3; CDR3aa: SVEDWQSTDTQY
v_gene: TRBV29-1; j_gene: TRBJ1-2; CDR3aa: SVEPYTNYGYT
v_gene: TRBV18; j_gene: TRBJ2-5; CDR3aa: ASSPREEQETQY
v_gene: TRBV25-1; j_gene: TRBJ1-2; CDR3aa: ASIEGDRAEGYT
v_gene: TRBV30; j_gene: TRBJ1-2; CDR3aa: AWSGTGYGYT
v_gene: TRBV5-6; j_gene: TRBJ2-7; CDR3aa: ASSYPGTSGPYEQY
v_gene: TRBV2; j_gene: TRBJ2-2; CDR3aa: ASTAVGELF
v_gene: TRBV2; j_gene: TRBJ1-4; CDR3aa: ASTPTGGPNEKLF
v_gene: TRBV15; j_gene: TRBJ1-5; CDR3aa: ATSSDRAGQPQH
v_gene: TRBV9; j_gene: TRBJ1-6; CDR3aa: ASSLGTQGGNSPLH
v_gene: TRBV6-4; j_gene: TRBJ2-1; CDR3aa: ASSGLAGGNEQF
v_gene: TRBV14; j_gene: TRBJ1-2; CDR3aa: ASSPMPGQNYGYT